One T cell receptor beta chain is described in this entry. CDR3 size: 13 residues. The germline V and J ends were trimmed by 7 bases and 3 bases, with 11 bases remaining between them. CDR1 and CDR2 (germline): MNHNY, SVGAGI (reference sequence). Per the study methods: It was from reference gene primer amplification that nucleated cell counts were estimated. Sequencing was performed with immunoSEQ multiplex PCR; in TCRdb, only in-frame clones are kept and a portion is missing. The V and J calls and clone size are taken from that table; D and trimming were inferred from the DNA. Among 250,000 or so clones, 82% were seen once, and the ten largest hold about 4.4%. This sample is part of a study of blood T cell repertoires in COVID-19. Across the study: The analysed material was cDNA or gDNA that came from T cells, B-cell-depleted T cells, or PBMCs.

The clonotype was recovered from a woman between 65 and 79 years old with acute or convalescent COVID-19. The material sequenced was peripheral blood. The chain joins TRBV6-6 to TRBJ2-3; D remains unclear. Here the CDR3 reads CASISGVTDTQYF. The CDR3 DNA sequence: TGTGCCAGCATATCCGGTGTTACAGATACGCAGTATTTT.